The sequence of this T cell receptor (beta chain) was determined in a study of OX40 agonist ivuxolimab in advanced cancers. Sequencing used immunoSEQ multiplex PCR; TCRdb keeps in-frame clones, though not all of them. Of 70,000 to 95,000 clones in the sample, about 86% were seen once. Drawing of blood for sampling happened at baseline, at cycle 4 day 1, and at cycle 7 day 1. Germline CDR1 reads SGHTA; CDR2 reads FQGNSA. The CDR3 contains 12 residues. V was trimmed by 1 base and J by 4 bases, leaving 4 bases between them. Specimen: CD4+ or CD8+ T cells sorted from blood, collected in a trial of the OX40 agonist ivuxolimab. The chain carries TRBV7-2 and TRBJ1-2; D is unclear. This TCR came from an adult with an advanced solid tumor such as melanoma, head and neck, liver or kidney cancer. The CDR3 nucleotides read TGTGCCAGCAGCTTAGTTGTCTATGGCTACACCTTC. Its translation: CASSLVVYGYTF.